These 20 T cell receptor beta chains share one sample of origin, sequenced in a study of blood T cell repertoires in COVID-19. The method was immunoSEQ multiplex PCR; TCRdb's version includes in-frame clones alone and lacks a portion of them. Here the sample spans some 260,000 clones, approximately 86% being singletons. Sequencing input: peripheral blood. These receptors were obtained from a woman aged 80 or over with active or convalescent COVID-19.

This chain joins TRBV5-6 and TRBJ1-2, with 10 bases aligning to TRBD1. The trim removed 3 bases at V and 2 bases at J, leaving 4 bases unmatched. The CDR3 has 15 amino acids. Per germline, CDR1 SGHDT and CDR2 YYEEEE. CDR3 sequence reads: CASSSPGQGNYGYTF. The CDR3 DNA is TGTGCCAGCAGCTCGCCGGGACAGGGGAACTATGGCTACACCTTC. Full variable domain (missing parts from reference TRBV5-6 and TRBJ1-2): DAGVTQSPTHLIKTRGQQVTLRCSPKSGHDTVSWYQQALGQGPQFIFQYYEEEERQRGNFPDRFSGHQFPNYSSELNVNALLLGDSALYLCASSSPGQGNYGYTFGSGTRLTVV.

This clone has a single count. The chain couples TRBV5-1 to TRBJ2-3; 11 bases match TRBD2. CDR3 length equals 17 residues. From germline, CDR1 is SGHRS and CDR2 YFSETQ. V lost 4 bases, J lost 3 bases, and 10 bases stayed unmatched. The CDR3 reads CASSLSGRAGWTDTQYF. In DNA form, the CDR3 reads TGCGCCAGCAGCCTTAGCGGGAGGGCGGGGTGGACAGATACGCAGTATTTT. Combining the CDR3 with reference TRBV5-1 and TRBJ2-3 gives the whole variable domain KAGVTQTPRYLIKTRGQQVTLSCSPISGHRSVSWYQQTPGQGLQFLFEYFSETQRNKGNFPGRFSGRQFSNSRSEMNVSTLELGDSALYLCASSLSGRAGWTDTQYFGPGTRLTVL.

A note on this clone: The germline gene is not matched at one end of the junction; a read error may be the cause. The chain couples TRBV7-8 to TRBJ2-3; 8 bases align to TRBD1. This CDR3 comprises 13 residues. Germline CDR1 SGHVS, CDR2 FQNEAQ. The CDR3 reads CASSSSLRGQSSF. In DNA form, the CDR3 reads TGTGCCAGCAGCTCCAGCCTCAGGGGGCAGAGTTCGTTT.

The V and J genes are TRBV6-6 and TRBJ1-4; D is possibly TRBD1 (6 bases). CDR1 is MNHNY and CDR2 is SVGAGI in the germline V gene (reference sequence). The V gene lost 7 bases and the J gene lost 3 bases, with 15 bases spanning the gap. The CDR3 sequence is 15 residues long. The CDR3 nucleotides are TGTGCCAGCACTAGTAGGGGGATGTCTAATGAAAAACTGTTTTTT. Translation: CASTSRGMSNEKLFF.

V is TRBV27 and J is TRBJ1-4, with TRBD1 identical over 9 bases. Looked up from germline, CDR1 is MNHEY and CDR2 is SMNVEV (reference sequence). This CDR3 has 14 residues. The junction had 8 bases not matched to a gene; V was cut back by 5 bases and J by 10 bases. CDR3 nucleotide sequence: TGTGCCAGCAGTCCCGGACAGGGGAGGGGAAAACTGTTTTTT. Encoded protein: CASSPGQGRGKLFF.

The chain is built from TRBV2 and TRBJ1-1, with TRBD1 identical over 9 bases. The CDR3 extends over 13 amino acids. Germline values: CDR1 SNHLY, CDR2 FYNNEI. Trimming took 11 bases from V and 8 from J; bases not matched to a gene: 12. CDR3 sequence reads: CAGKDRGGAEAFF. The CDR3 nucleotides read TGTGCCGGAAAGGACAGGGGAGGGGCGGAAGCTTTCTTT.

V usage is TRBV2 and J usage is TRBJ2-2; 9 bases match TRBD2. V dropped 7 bases and J dropped 1; count of bases not matched to a gene: 4. This CDR3 is 15 amino acids long. In germline, CDR1 is SNHLY, CDR2 FYNNEI. The CDR3 spells CASNSGSGNTGELFF. The DNA for the CDR3 is TGTGCCAGCAATAGCGGGAGCGGGAACACCGGGGAGCTGTTTTTT.

Only a few counts were recorded for this clone. The chain uses TRBV2 and TRBJ1-1, with 9 bases lining up with TRBD1. The CDR3 is 14 amino acids. Per germline, CDR1 SNHLY and CDR2 FYNNEI. The J segment lost 4 bases and the V segment lost 7 bases, leaving 7 bases of the junction unmatched. CDR3 sequence reads: CASTDRGAGTEAFF. CDR3 bases: TGTGCCAGCACGGACAGGGGCGCTGGCACTGAAGCTTTCTTT.

This clone showed up just a few times. The chain is built from TRBV28 and TRBJ1-1; 7 bases align to TRBD1. The CDR3 is 12 residues long. Germline V gene lookup returns CDR1 MDHEN and CDR2 SYDVKM. The junction had 0 bases not matched to a gene; V was cut back by 4 bases and J by 4 bases. CDR3 sequence: CASSYRGTEAFF. Here the CDR3 DNA reads TGTGCCAGCAGTTACAGGGGCACTGAAGCTTTCTTT.

The V and J genes are TRBV4-1 and TRBJ1-6; possible D gene TRBD1, 6 bases. V was shortened by 1 base and J by 9 bases, with 16 bases between the two germline ends. This CDR3 spans 16 amino acids. CDR1 and CDR2 (germline): MGHRA, YSYEKL. The CDR3 DNA reads as TGCGCCAGCAGCCAAGTAGGGGGGGGCCCCAGTTCACCCCTCCACTTT. Protein product: CASSQVGGGPSSPLHF.

The J gene is TRBJ1-6, the V gene TRBV27; possible D gene TRBD1, 5 bases. The ends were cut back, 7 bases at V and 10 bases at J, with 17 bases in the middle. CDR3 length equals 14 residues. CDR1 is MNHEY and CDR2 is SMNVEV in the germline V gene (reference sequence). CDR3 residues: CASTQRQGRSPLHF. As DNA, the CDR3 is TGTGCCAGCACCCAGCGCCAGGGTAGATCACCCCTCCACTTT.

This clone occurred once. The V gene is TRBV5-1, the J gene TRBJ2-7; 8 bases line up with TRBD1. With 4 bases clipped from V and 3 bases from J, the junction kept 9 bases outside the gene matches. Germline assignment: CDR1 SGHRS and CDR2 YFSETQ. This CDR3 contains 15 residues. CDR3 region: CASSRTTGGNYEQYF. The CDR3, as DNA: TGCGCCAGCAGCAGAACTACAGGGGGGAACTACGAGCAGTACTTC.

The CDR3 coding sequence is TGTGCCTGGACCCCGGCGGATAGGAACACCGGGGAGCTGTTTTTT. It specifies CAWTPADRNTGELFF. The genes are TRBV30 and TRBJ2-2; D is unresolved. With 4 bases removed from V and 1 base from J, the gap between germline ends came to 13 bases. The V gene's germline CDR1 is GTSNPN and CDR2 SVGIG (reference sequence). The CDR3 runs to 15 residues. Full variable domain (outside the CDR3, taken from reference TRBV30 and TRBJ2-2): SQTIHQWPATLVQPVGSPLSLECTVEGTSNPNLYWYRQAAGRGLQLLFYSVGIGQISSEVPQNLSASRPQDRQFILSSKKLLLSDSGFYLCAWTPADRNTGELFFGEGSRLTVL.

The chain carries TRBV24-1 and TRBJ1-2; D perhaps matches TRBD1 (5 bases). Per the germline V gene, CDR1 is KGHDR and CDR2 is SFDVKD. V was trimmed by 2 bases and J by 8 bases, leaving 17 bases between them. The CDR3 length is 15 residues. CDR3 sequence (DNA): TGTGCCACCAGTGATTCCCGCGGGACGCTACGCGGCTACACCTTC. Protein product: CATSDSRGTLRGYTF.

The chain couples TRBV28 to TRBJ1-5; no reliable D call. The CDR3 covers 14 residues. The germline V gene has CDR1 MDHEN and CDR2 SYDVKM. Trimming shortened V by 3 bases and J by 2 bases, and 8 bases separated the two germline ends. CDR3 sequence reads: CASSFRGGNQPQHF. The DNA of the CDR3 is TGTGCCAGCAGTTTTCGGGGAGGCAATCAGCCCCAGCATTTT.

The chain couples TRBV11-2 to TRBJ1-1; D is ambiguous. Looked up from germline, CDR1 is SGHAT and CDR2 is FQNNGV. Trimming took 2 bases from V and 4 from J, leaving 11 bases between them. The CDR3 length is 14 residues. CDR3 loop: CASSLQVISTEAFF. DNA for the CDR3: TGTGCCAGCAGCTTACAGGTAATAAGCACTGAAGCTTTCTTT.

The chain recombines TRBV3-1 (or the pseudogene TRBV3-2) with TRBJ2-7; TRBD1 might be the D (5 bases). V was cut by 4 bases and J by 0 bases, with 10 bases left in between. Germline CDR1 and CDR2: LGHDT and YNNKEL (reference sequence). The CDR3 spans 14 residues. Written as DNA, the CDR3 is TGTGCCAGCAGCCGGGGCCTCCTCTCCTACGAGCAGTACTTC. Residues: CASSRGLLSYEQYF.

This chain joins TRBV5-1 and TRBJ2-1; 9 bases fit TRBD2. The trim removed 4 bases at V and 7 bases at J, leaving 6 bases unmatched. The germline V gene encodes CDR1 SGHRS and CDR2 YFSETQ. The CDR3 totals 14 residues. This CDR3 is CASSRRAGGNEQFF. CDR3 DNA: TGCGCCAGCAGCCGTCGAGCGGGAGGTAATGAGCAGTTCTTC. Full variable domain (rest looked up from reference TRBV5-1 and TRBJ2-1): KAGVTQTPRYLIKTRGQQVTLSCSPISGHRSVSWYQQTPGQGLQFLFEYFSETQRNKGNFPGRFSGRQFSNSRSEMNVSTLELGDSALYLCASSRRAGGNEQFFGPGTRLTVL.

The CDR3: CASSPQVAGFYEQYF. CDR3 nucleotides: TGTGCCAGCAGTCCCCAGGTGGCGGGTTTCTACGAGCAGTACTTC. V usage is TRBV6-5 and J usage is TRBJ2-7; D possibly corresponds to TRBD2 (5 bases). In germline, CDR1 is MNHEY, CDR2 SVGAGI. The CDR3 length is 15 residues. V was pared by 5 bases and J by 3 bases, with 17 bases between.

This clone was observed a handful of times. DNA for the CDR3: TGTGCCATCAGGGAGGGCTCTCAAGAGACCCAGTACTTC. The encoded protein is CAIREGSQETQYF. The chain couples TRBV10-3 to TRBJ2-5; tentative D call: TRBD2 (6 bases). V lost 6 bases and J 2 bases, leaving 10 bases between the germline ends. The CDR3 sequence is 13 residues long. Germline loops: CDR1 ENHRY, CDR2 SYGVKD.